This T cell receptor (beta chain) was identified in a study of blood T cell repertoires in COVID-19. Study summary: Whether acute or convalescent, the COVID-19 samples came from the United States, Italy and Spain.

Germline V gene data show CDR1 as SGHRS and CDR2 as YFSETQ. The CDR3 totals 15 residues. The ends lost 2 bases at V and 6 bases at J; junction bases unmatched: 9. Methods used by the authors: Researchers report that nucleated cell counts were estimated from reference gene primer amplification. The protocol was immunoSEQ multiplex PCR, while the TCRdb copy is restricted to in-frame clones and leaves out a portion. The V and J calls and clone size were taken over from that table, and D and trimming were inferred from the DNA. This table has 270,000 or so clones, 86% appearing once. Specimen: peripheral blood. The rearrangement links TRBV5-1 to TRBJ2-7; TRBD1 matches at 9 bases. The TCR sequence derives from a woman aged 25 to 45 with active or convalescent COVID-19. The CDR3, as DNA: TGCGCCAGCAGCTTACTACCGGGACAGGGTGGCGAGCAGTACTTC. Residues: CASSLLPGQGGEQYF.